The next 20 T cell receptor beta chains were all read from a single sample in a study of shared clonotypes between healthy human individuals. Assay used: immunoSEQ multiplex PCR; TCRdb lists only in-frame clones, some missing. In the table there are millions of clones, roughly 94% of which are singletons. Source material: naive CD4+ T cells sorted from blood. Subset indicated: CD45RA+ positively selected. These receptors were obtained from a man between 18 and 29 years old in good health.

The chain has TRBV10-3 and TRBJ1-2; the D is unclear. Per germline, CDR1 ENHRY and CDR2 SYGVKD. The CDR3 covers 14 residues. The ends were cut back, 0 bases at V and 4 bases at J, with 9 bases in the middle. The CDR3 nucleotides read TGTGCCATCAGTGAGTCTGCCAGCATCTATGGCTACACCTTC. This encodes CAISESASIYGYTF.

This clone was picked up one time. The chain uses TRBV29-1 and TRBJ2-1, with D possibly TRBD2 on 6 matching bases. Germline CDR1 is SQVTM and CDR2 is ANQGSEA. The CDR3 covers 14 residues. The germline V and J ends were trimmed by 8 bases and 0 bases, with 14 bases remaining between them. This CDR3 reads CSLIAVSSYNEQFF. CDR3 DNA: TGCAGCCTTATAGCGGTAAGCTCCTACAATGAGCAGTTCTTC.

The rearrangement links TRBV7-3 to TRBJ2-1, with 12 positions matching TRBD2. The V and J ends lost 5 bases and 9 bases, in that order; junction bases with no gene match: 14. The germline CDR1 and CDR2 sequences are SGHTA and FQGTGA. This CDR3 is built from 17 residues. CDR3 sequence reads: CASSPSGLAGNRGEQFF. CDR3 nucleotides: TGTGCCAGCAGCCCTTCGGGACTAGCGGGCAATAGAGGTGAGCAGTTCTTC.

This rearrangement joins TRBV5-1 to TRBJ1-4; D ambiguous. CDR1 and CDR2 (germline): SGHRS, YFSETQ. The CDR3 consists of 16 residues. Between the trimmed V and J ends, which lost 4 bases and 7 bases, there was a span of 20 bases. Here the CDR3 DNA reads TGCGCCAGCAGCCTAAACCCCTCCCTGCTAGTTGAAAAACTGTTTTTT. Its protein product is CASSLNPSLLVEKLFF.

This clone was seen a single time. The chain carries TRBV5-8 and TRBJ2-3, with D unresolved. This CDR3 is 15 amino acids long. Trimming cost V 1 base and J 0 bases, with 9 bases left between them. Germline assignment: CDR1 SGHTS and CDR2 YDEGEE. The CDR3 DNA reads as TGTGCCAGCAGCTTGCACTGGGTTAGCACAGATACGCAGTATTTT. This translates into CASSLHWVSTDTQYF. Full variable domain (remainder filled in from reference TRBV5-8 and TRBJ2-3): EAGVTQSPTHLIKTRGQQATLRCSPISGHTSVYWYQQALGLGLQFLLWYDEGEERNRGNFPPRFSGRQFPNYSSELNVNALELEDSALYLCASSLHWVSTDTQYFGPGTRLTVL.

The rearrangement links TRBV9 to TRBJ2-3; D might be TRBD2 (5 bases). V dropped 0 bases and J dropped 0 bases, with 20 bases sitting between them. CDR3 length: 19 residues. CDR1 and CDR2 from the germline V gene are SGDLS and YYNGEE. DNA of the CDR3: TGTGCCAGCAGCGTAGCTGGAGCCGGGCTAGCCAGCAGCACAGATACGCAGTATTTT. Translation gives CASSVAGAGLASSTDTQYF.

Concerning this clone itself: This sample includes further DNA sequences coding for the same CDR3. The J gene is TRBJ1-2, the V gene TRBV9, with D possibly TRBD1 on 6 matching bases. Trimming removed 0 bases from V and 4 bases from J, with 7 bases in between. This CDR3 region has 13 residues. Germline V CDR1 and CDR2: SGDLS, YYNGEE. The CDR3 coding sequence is TGTGCCAGCAGCGTAGAACAGGGCTATGGCTACACCTTC. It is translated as CASSVEQGYGYTF.

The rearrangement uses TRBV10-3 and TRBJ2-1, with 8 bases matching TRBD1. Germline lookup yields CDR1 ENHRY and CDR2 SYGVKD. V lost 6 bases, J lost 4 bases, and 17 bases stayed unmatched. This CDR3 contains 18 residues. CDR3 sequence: CAISGIQGAQGSYNEQFF. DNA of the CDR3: TGTGCCATCAGCGGGATTCAGGGGGCGCAGGGCTCGTACAATGAGCAGTTCTTC.

CDR3 sequence reads: CASSVGPPGHRSSYEQYF. DNA for the CDR3: TGTGCCAGCAGCGTAGGACCTCCGGGACACAGGAGCTCCTACGAGCAGTACTTC. This rearrangement joins TRBV7-2 to TRBJ2-7; weak D call: TRBD1 (6 bases). The CDR3 has 18 amino acids. Germline V gene lookup returns CDR1 SGHTA and CDR2 FQGNSA. Trimming stripped 5 bases from V and 0 bases from J, with 23 bases between.

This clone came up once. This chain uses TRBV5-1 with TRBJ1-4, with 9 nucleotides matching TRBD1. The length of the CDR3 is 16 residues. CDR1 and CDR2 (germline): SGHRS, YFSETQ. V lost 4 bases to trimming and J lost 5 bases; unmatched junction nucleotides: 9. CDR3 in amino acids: CASSSVPGQGNEKLFF. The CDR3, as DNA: TGCGCCAGCAGCAGCGTCCCGGGACAGGGAAATGAAAAACTGTTTTTT.

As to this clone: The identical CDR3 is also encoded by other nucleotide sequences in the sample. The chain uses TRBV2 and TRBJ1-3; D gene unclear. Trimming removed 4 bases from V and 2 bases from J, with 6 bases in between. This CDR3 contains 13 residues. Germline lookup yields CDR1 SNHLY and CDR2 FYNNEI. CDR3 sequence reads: CASSVGPGNTIYF. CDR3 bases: TGTGCCAGCAGTGTGGGTCCTGGAAACACCATATATTTT.

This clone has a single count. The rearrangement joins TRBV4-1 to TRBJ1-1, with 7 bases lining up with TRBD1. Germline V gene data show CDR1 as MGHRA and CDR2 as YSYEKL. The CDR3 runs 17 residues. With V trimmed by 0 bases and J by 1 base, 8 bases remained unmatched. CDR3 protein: CASSQDMAGGPNTEAFF. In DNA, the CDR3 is TGCGCCAGCAGCCAAGATATGGCAGGGGGACCGAACACTGAAGCTTTCTTT.

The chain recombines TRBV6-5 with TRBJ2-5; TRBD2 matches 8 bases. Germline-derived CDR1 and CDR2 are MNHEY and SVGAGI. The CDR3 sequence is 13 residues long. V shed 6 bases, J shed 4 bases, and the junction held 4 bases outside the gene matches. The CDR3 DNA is TGTGCCAGCAGGGGACTAGTGGCAGAGACCCAGTACTTC. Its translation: CASRGLVAETQYF.

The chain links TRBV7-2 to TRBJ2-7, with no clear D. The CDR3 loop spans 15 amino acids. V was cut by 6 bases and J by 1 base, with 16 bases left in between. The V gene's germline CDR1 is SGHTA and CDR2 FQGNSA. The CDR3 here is CASSNTPTTSYEQYF. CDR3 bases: TGTGCCAGCAGTAATACTCCAACCACATCCTACGAGCAGTACTTC.

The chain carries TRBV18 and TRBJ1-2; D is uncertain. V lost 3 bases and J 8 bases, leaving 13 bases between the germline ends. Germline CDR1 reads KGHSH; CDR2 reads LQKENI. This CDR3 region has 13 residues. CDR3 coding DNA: TGTGCCAGCTCACCGGATGGAGTGTGGGGCTACACCTTC. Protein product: CASSPDGVWGYTF.

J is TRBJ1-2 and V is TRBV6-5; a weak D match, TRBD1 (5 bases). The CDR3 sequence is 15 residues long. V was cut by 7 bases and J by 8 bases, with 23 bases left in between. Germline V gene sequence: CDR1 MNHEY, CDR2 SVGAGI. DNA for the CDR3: TGTGCCAGCACCCCCGCGGACGGGGGGTTGGGGGGCTACACCTTC. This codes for CASTPADGGLGGYTF.

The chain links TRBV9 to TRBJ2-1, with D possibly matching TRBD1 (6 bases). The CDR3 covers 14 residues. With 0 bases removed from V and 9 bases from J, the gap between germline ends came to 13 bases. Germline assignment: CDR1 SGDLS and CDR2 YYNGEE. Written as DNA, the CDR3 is TGTGCCAGCAGCGTAGCTCCAGGGGCCAGTGAGCAGTTCTTC. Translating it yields CASSVAPGASEQFF.

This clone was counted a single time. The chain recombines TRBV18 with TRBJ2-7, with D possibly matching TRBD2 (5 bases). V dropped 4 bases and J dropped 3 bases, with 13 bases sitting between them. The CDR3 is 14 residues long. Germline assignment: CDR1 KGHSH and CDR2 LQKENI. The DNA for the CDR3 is TGTGCCAGCTCACTCCTGGGTCGGGGCTACGAGCAGTACTTC. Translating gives CASSLLGRGYEQYF.

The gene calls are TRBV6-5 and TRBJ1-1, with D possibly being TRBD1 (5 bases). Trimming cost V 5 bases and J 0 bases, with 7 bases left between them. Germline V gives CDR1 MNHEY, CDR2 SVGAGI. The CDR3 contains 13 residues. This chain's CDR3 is CASSRTMNTEAFF. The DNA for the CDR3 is TGTGCCAGCAGTCGGACAATGAACACTGAAGCTTTCTTT.

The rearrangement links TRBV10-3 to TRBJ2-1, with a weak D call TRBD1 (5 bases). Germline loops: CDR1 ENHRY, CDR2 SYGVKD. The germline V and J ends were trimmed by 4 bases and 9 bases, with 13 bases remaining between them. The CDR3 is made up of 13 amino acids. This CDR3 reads CAISVRERGEQFF. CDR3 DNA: TGTGCCATCAGTGTAAGAGAAAGGGGTGAGCAGTTCTTC.